The 2 T cell receptor beta chains listed next were all sequenced from one sample in a study of chemoradiotherapy in HPV16-positive cancers. This table comes from immunoSEQ multiplex PCR, and its TCRdb copy is limited to in-frame clones, with some not included. The profile shows tens of thousands of clones, about nine tenths of them singletons. Source: blood, taken from a patient who underwent chemoradiotherapy. The receptors derive from a human donor with HPV-associated anogenital cancer.

The genes are TRBV29-1 and TRBJ2-1; the match to TRBD2 covers 13 bases. Trimming cost V 8 bases and J 4 bases; bases outside gene matches: 14. The CDR3 covers 17 residues. In germline, CDR1 is SQVTM, CDR2 ANQGSEA. CDR3 nucleotide sequence: TGCAGCACCTGGACTAGCGGGAGCAGCACAACTTACAATGAGCAGTTCTTC. Translated, it gives CSTWTSGSSTTYNEQFF.

The chain carries TRBV5-1 and TRBJ2-5; possibly TRBD2 for D (7 bases). CDR1 and CDR2 (germline): SGHRS, YFSETQ. The V end was cut by 4 bases, the J end by 3 bases, with 13 bases between. CDR3 length equals 14 residues. This CDR3 is CASSGGAGKETQYF. In nucleotides, the CDR3 is TGCGCCAGCAGCGGGGGGGCAGGGAAAGAGACCCAGTACTTC.